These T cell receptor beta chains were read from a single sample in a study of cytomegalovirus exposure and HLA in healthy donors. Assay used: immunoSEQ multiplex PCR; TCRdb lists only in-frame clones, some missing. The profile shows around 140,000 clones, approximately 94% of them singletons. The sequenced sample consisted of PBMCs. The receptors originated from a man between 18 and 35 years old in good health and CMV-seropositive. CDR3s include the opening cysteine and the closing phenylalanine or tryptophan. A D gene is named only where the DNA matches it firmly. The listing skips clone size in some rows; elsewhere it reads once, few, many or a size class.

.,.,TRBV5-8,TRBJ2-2,CASSLVGGDNTGELFF,TGTGCCAGCAGCTTGGTTGGAGGGGACAACACCGGGGAGCTGTTTTTT
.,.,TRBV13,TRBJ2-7,CASSSFRQAYYEQYF,TGTGCCAGCAGCTCCTTTAGACAGGCCTACTACGAGCAGTACTTC
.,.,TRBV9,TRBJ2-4,CASSVDVATGDIQYF,TGTGCCAGCAGCGTAGACGTGGCGACTGGAGACATTCAGTACTTC
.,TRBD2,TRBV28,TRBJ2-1,CASTISLAGGSYNEQFF,TGTGCCAGCACCATCTCTCTAGCGGGAGGGTCCTACAATGAGCAGTTCTTC
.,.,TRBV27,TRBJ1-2,CASSPSANYGYTF,TGTGCCAGCAGTCCATCAGCTAACTATGGCTACACCTTC
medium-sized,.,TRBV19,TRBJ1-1,CASSIGGITEAFF,TGTGCCAGTAGTATCGGCGGGATCACTGAAGCTTTCTTT
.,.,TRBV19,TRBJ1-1,CASSRNSVRLNTEAFF,TGTGCCAGTAGCCGGAATTCGGTCAGGCTGAACACTGAAGCTTTCTTT
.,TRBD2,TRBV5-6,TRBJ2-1,CASSLVGLAGVVAQFF,TGTGCCAGCAGCTTGGTGGGACTAGCGGGAGTGGTGGCGCAGTTCTTC
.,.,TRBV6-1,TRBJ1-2,CASSGGPGDFAVGYTF,TGTGCCAGCAGTGGGGGTCCGGGGGATTTTGCCGTGGGCTACACCTTC
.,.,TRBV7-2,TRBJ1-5,CASSLFQGAGQPQHF,TGTGCCAGCAGCTTATTTCAAGGGGCAGGGCAGCCCCAGCATTTT